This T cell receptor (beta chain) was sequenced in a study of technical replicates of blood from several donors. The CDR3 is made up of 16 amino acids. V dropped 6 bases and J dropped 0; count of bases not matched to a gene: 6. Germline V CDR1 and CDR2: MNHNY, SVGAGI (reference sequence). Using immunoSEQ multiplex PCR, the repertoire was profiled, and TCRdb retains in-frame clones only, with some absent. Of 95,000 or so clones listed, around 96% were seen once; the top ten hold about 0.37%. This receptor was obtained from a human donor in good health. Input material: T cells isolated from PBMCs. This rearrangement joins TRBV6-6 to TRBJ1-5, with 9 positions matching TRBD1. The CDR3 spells CASRPQGALSNQPQHF. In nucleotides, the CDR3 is TGTGCCAGCAGACCACAGGGGGCGCTTAGCAATCAGCCCCAGCATTTT.